This section outlines one TCR beta chain sequence together with its context. Its antigen is undetermined. The data derive from a study of human T cells and chemical hapten exposure. Study-wide context: Patients, mostly women, had alopecia areata, alopecia totalis or alopecia universalis. General study points: The number of TCRs above 1 in 1000 frequency did not change after DPC sensitization. It should be noted that donors had alopecia, so their immune response may differ from healthy people's. In comparison with controls, expanded TCRs gave rise to a significantly larger number of large CDR3 similarity clusters.

The CDR3 is 13 residues long. Trimming cost V 6 bases and J 4 bases, with 15 bases left between them. Germline V gene sequence: CDR1 SQVTM, CDR2 ANQGSEA. TCRdb independently ran MiXCR on the RACE reads; one entry per CDR3 protein. Of 150,000 to 200,000 distinct CDR3 sequences in the sample, approximately 20% were seen once. Time point denoted: patch test 1, 2 weeks after DPC sensitization. The treatment: therapeutic diphenylcyclopropenone sensitization with weekly scalp DPC. The chain joins TRBV29-1 to TRBJ1-1; D call uncertain. The sample was whole blood, taken in connection with sensitization to the hapten diphenylcyclopropenone (DPC). The clonotype comes from a woman aged 45 to 65 with alopecia areata. Some clones in this sample may be carry-over from other donors' samples. This CDR3 reads CSVPMRRSTEAFF. The CDR3 DNA reads TGCAGCGTCCCCATGAGACGGAGCACTGAAGCTTTCTTT.